The 9 T cell receptor beta chains below come from one sample, sequenced in a study of vaccination effects on CD4 cells after COVID-19 (dated by TCRdb to the early 2020s). Their recognized antigens are unknown. Libraries were prepared through the immunoSEQ multiplex PCR assay. TCRdb limited this immuneACCESS table to in-frame rearrangements with V and J called. A share of clones is missing; checked studies link under half to unresolved V genes, and the rest is unexplained. Present in this sample are roughly 42,000 clones, 55% to 75% of which were seen just once. The leading ten clones occupy about a quarter of the sample. In the ViraFEST assay, PBMC were stimulated with viral peptide pools, and antigen-specific CD4+ T cell clonotypes were then identified by expansion using TCR sequencing. After approximately eleven days of culture, CD4+ T cells were isolated with the EasySep CD4+ T cell isolation kit. None of the healthy vaccine recipients had a prior SARS-CoV-2 infection, which was confirmed by nucleocapsid antibody tests that came back negative both before and after vaccination.

The sequenced sample was CD4+ T cells from PBMCs cultured with HCoV-OC43 spike peptides, obtained before COVID-19 vaccination. Taken with the paper, the label for cell subset or site translates to: HCoV-OC43 spike overlapping peptide pool stimulation. The receptors come from a human donor who received a COVID-19 vaccine.

The chain recombines TRBV7-9 with TRBJ1-1; D might be TRBD1 (5 bases). CDR3 size: 14 residues. Germline values: CDR1 SEHNR, CDR2 FQNEAQ (reference sequence). Trimming removed 4 bases from V and 1 base from J, with 10 bases in between. CDR3 sequence reads: CASSSGTPNTEAFF. The DNA of the CDR3 is TGTGCCAGCAGCTCCGGGACTCCGAACACTGAAGCTTTCTTT.

The gene calls are TRBV7-2 and TRBJ2-1; 10 nucleotides agree with TRBD2. The V gene's germline CDR1 is SGHTA and CDR2 FQGNSA. The CDR3 runs to 16 residues. With 4 bases clipped from V and 2 bases from J, the junction kept 5 bases outside the gene matches. The CDR3 nucleotides read TGTGCCAGCAGCTCCTCAGCGGGAGGGGCCTACAATGAGCAGTTCTTC. Translated: CASSSSAGGAYNEQFF. The full variable domain, its missing parts supplied by reference TRBV7-2 and TRBJ2-1, is GAGVSQSPSNKVTEKGKDVELRCDPISGHTALYWYRQSLGQGLEFLIYFQGNSAPDKSGLPSDRFSAERTGGSVSTLTIQRTQQEDSAVYLCASSSSAGGAYNEQFFGPGTRLTVL.

The chain employs TRBV3-1 (or the pseudogene TRBV3-2) and TRBJ1-2; D gene unclear. This CDR3 contains 14 residues. Trimming took 1 base from V and 7 from J, leaving 13 bases between them. Germline V gene lookup returns CDR1 LGHDT and CDR2 YNNKEL (reference sequence). CDR3 DNA sequence: TGTGCCAGCAGCCAAGGTGCGGGTATTGGTGGCTACACCTTC. Protein sequence: CASSQGAGIGGYTF.

The genes are TRBV5-1 and TRBJ1-3; perhaps TRBD1 as D (5 bases). CDR3 length: 15 amino acids. Trimming cost V 0 bases and J 4 bases, with 11 bases left between them. CDR1 and CDR2 (germline): SGHRS, YFSETQ. DNA of the CDR3: TGCGCCAGCAGCTTGGGATCGGGGCGCGGAAACACCATATATTTT. Its translation is CASSLGSGRGNTIYF. Full variable domain (outside the CDR3, taken from reference TRBV5-1 and TRBJ1-3): KAGVTQTPRYLIKTRGQQVTLSCSPISGHRSVSWYQQTPGQGLQFLFEYFSETQRNKGNFPGRFSGRQFSNSRSEMNVSTLELGDSALYLCASSLGSGRGNTIYFGEGSWLTVV.

The chain is built from TRBV4-2 and TRBJ1-4; D ambiguous. The CDR3 spans 15 residues. Germline CDR1 reads LGHNA; CDR2 reads YNFKEQ. The V and J ends lost 0 bases and 1 base respectively, with 6 bases between them. The CDR3 spells CASSQERVTNEKLFF. CDR3 in DNA: TGTGCCAGCAGCCAAGAAAGGGTAACTAATGAAAAACTGTTTTTT.

The chain carries TRBV29-1 and TRBJ2-6; the D gene is possibly TRBD2 (5 bases). This CDR3 has 13 amino acids. Trimming cost V 4 bases and J 1 base, with 5 bases left between them. The germline V gene encodes CDR1 SQVTM and CDR2 ANQGSEA. CDR3 coding DNA: TGCAGCGTTGCGGGGTCTGGGGCCAACGTCCTGACTTTC. Its protein is CSVAGSGANVLTF.

V is TRBV6-5 and J is TRBJ2-6; D is ambiguous. Trimming removed 6 bases at V and 0 bases at J, with 9 bases between. Germline V lookup: CDR1 MNHEY, CDR2 SVGAGI. The CDR3 has 15 amino acids. CDR3: CASRPDNSGANVLTF. DNA for the CDR3: TGTGCCAGCAGACCAGACAACTCTGGGGCCAACGTCCTGACTTTC.

This chain connects TRBV5-1 to TRBJ1-3; possibly TRBD1 for D (5 bases). Germline-derived CDR1 and CDR2 are SGHRS and YFSETQ. The CDR3 sequence is 15 residues long. Between the trimmed V and J ends, which lost 4 bases and 0 bases, there was a span of 11 bases. In DNA form, the CDR3 reads TGCGCCAGCAGCATGACAGTGAGCTCTGGAAACACCATATATTTT. Translation: CASSMTVSSGNTIYF.

The chain carries TRBV19 and TRBJ2-3; TRBD2 matches at 9 bases. This CDR3 is built from 14 residues. Germline V lookup: CDR1 LNHDA, CDR2 SQIVND (reference sequence). J was trimmed by 2 bases and V by 4 bases; bases with no gene match: 1. DNA of the CDR3: TGTGCCAGTAGTAAGCGGGGGGACACAGATACGCAGTATTTT. Protein product: CASSKRGDTDTQYF.